The rows below give T cell receptor beta chains drawn from one sample of a study of beta chain features in type 1 diabetes. Sequencing used immunoSEQ multiplex PCR; TCRdb keeps in-frame clones, though not all of them. The sample has under 300,000 clones, approximately 24% seen once; the top ten hold 0.012%. Material for sequencing was naive CD4+ T cells from blood. The receptors stem from a woman aged 25 to 45 with type 1 diabetes. Both conserved end residues are trimmed from each CDR3.

J gene | V gene | CDR3 protein
TRBJ2-7 | TRBV9 | ASSQSSEGYEQY
TRBJ2-1 | TRBV2 | ASRAEYLEQF
TRBJ2-6 | TRBV11-2 | ASSLGRVANVLT
TRBJ2-7 | TRBV15 | ATSSQTSGRVLYEQY
TRBJ2-7 | TRBV7-2 | ASSSGDRGAYEQY
TRBJ1-4 | TRBV5-4 | ASSIRDRDEKLF
TRBJ1-4 | TRBV7-9 | ASSRTGEYEKLF
TRBJ2-1 | TRBV29-1 | SVEEWANEQF
TRBJ2-7 | TRBV5-1 | ASSGGTVEQY
TRBJ1-5 | TRBV27 | ASSQTQGHNQPQH
TRBJ2-5 | TRBV5-1 | ASSPQDSEQETQY
TRBJ2-7 | TRBV29-1 | SVGGQTSGTYEQY
TRBJ2-3 | TRBV25-1 | ASSLAGSTDTQY
TRBJ2-1 | TRBV14 | ASSLLGAGDLNEQF
TRBJ2-1 | TRBV11-2 | ASSSLSGSYNEQF
TRBJ2-2 | TRBV28 | GSLNLNTGELF
TRBJ2-5 | TRBV30 | AWSPGLASETQY
TRBJ2-3 | TRBV18 | ASSPTLIQGSTDTQY
TRBJ1-1 | TRBV19 | ASNPLDRVNTEAF
TRBJ2-5 | TRBV29-1 | SVLGAGETQY
TRBJ2-7 | TRBV19 | ASSQREKSYEQY